This T cell receptor beta chain emerged from a study of T cells after yellow fever vaccination. General study results and limits: Abundant bulk-derived clonotypes could contaminate FACS-sorted repertoires.

From the 5' RACE reads, TCRdb called clonotypes with MiXCR, one entry per CDR3 protein. There are under 400,000 distinct CDR3 sequences in the sample; approximately 12% occur only once, and about 3% lies in the top ten. In its sample, this clonotype was seen a few times. Its antigen remains unidentified. The sequence derives from a man aged 18-30 years who received the YFV17D yellow fever vaccine. The sample in question was CD4+ T cells sorted from PBMCs, obtained 15 days after the yellow fever booster vaccination.

DNA for the CDR3: TGTGCCAGCAGTGAACTCGAGTGGCGGACCCAGTACTTC. Protein: CASSELEWRTQYF. V and J are TRBV6-1 and TRBJ2-5; D ambiguous. The V gene's germline CDR1 is MNHNS and CDR2 SASEGT. V lost 2 bases and J 7 bases, leaving 11 bases between the germline ends. The CDR3 is 13 amino acids.